This passage covers 26 T cell receptor beta chains from one sample sequenced in a study of T cells in Graves' hyperthyroidism and ophthalmopathy. Template material for amplifying TCR beta CDR3 regions consisted of RNA transcripts. The HTBI primer set was used in a first-round RT-PCR of the TCR CDR3. TCRdb passed the multiplex PCR reads through MiXCR, listing each CDR3 protein once. The sample consists of about 380,000 distinct CDR3 sequences, roughly 13% of them appearing once. Material: blood. These receptor sequences come from an older woman with Graves' hyperthyroidism.

V usage is TRBV12-5 and J usage is TRBJ1-1; D ambiguous. Germline values: CDR1 LGHNT, CDR2 FRNRAP. V was pared by 3 bases and J by 6 bases, with 8 bases between. This CDR3 spans 12 amino acids. CDR3 sequence: CASGFRWAEAFF. The CDR3 DNA is TGTGCTAGTGGTTTTCGGTGGGCTGAAGCTTTCTTT.

The V call is TRBV19, the J call TRBJ2-5, with 9 nucleotides matching TRBD1. J gave up 4 bases and V 7 bases, and 10 bases lay outside the gene matches. CDR1 LNHDA and CDR2 SQIVND come from the germline V gene (reference sequence). The CDR3 is 15 amino acids. The CDR3 coding sequence is TGTGCCAGTACCGCTCCGGGACAGGGAAGAGAGACCCAGTACTTC. Translation: CASTAPGQGRETQYF.

This clonotype was detected many times. The gene calls are TRBV20-1 and TRBJ2-1; tentatively, D is TRBD1 or TRBD2 (6 bases each). V was shortened by 2 bases and J by 6 bases, with 17 bases between the two germline ends. CDR1 DFQATT and CDR2 SNEGSKA come from the germline V gene (reference sequence). The CDR3 runs 15 residues. The CDR3 DNA follows: TGCAGTGCTAGAAGGGGGGAGGTCCCCGCCAATGAGCAGTTCTTC. This sequence encodes CSARRGEVPANEQFF.

There are many counts of this clonotype. The chain carries TRBV7-8 and TRBJ2-1, with TRBD2 matching 10 bases. The CDR3 loop spans 16 amino acids. Unmatched junction bases numbered 11, after V lost 5 bases and J lost 7 bases. Germline V gene data show CDR1 as SGHVS and CDR2 as FQNEAQ. CDR3 residues: CASSQQGGTSVNEQFF. The CDR3 DNA sequence: TGTGCCAGCAGCCAACAAGGGGGGACTAGCGTAAATGAGCAGTTCTTC.

This clonotype has ten or more counts. The chain is built from TRBV27 and TRBJ2-7, with a weak D call TRBD1 (6 bases). The CDR3 is made up of 14 amino acids. Trimming shortened V by 6 bases and J by 3 bases, and 15 bases separated the two germline ends. The germline gives CDR1 MNHEY, CDR2 SMNVEV (reference sequence). The CDR3 spells CASRGGPGDYEQYF. The CDR3, as DNA: TGTGCCAGCAGAGGGGGACCAGGGGACTACGAGCAGTACTTC.

The sample holds many counts of this clonotype. This chain links TRBV3-1 with TRBJ1-6; maybe TRBD1 (5 bases). Trimming removed 0 bases from V and 14 bases from J, with 17 bases in between. The CDR3 extends over 15 amino acids. CDR1 LGHDT and CDR2 YNNKEL come from the germline V gene (reference sequence). As DNA, the CDR3 is TGTGCCAGCAGCCAAGATAGGATCGCGGGGGTAACCCTCCACTTT. As protein: CASSQDRIAGVTLHF.

This clonotype was detected many times. J is TRBJ1-4 and V is TRBV5-6, with D possibly TRBD1 on 6 matching bases. The V and J ends lost 2 bases and 8 bases respectively, with 10 bases between them. The germline gives CDR1 SGHDT, CDR2 YYEEEE. CDR3 size: 13 residues. CDR3 DNA sequence: TGTGCCAGCAGCTTACAGGGTCTGGAAAAACTGTTTTTT. Translated, it gives CASSLQGLEKLFF.

This clonotype was observed many times. V usage is TRBV11-3 and J usage is TRBJ2-2; D unclear. The CDR3 totals 11 residues. Germline V gene data show CDR1 as SGHNT and CDR2 as YENEEA. Trimming cost V 5 bases and J 5 bases, with 3 bases left between them. In DNA, the CDR3 is TGTGCCAGCAGCGCTACCGGGGAGCTGTTTTTT. This codes for CASSATGELFF.

This chain joins TRBV6-4 and TRBJ2-1; a weak D match, TRBD2 (5 bases). CDR1 MRHNA and CDR2 SNTAGT come from the germline V gene. The CDR3 is 15 amino acids. The V gene lost 3 bases and the J gene lost 2 bases, with 11 bases spanning the gap. The CDR3 bases are TGTGCCAGCAGTGAGAGAGCGGCTACCTACAATGAGCAGTTCTTC. This codes for CASSERAATYNEQFF.

This clonotype occurred many times. V usage is TRBV3-1 and J usage is TRBJ2-4, with D tentatively TRBD1 or TRBD2 (5 bases each). V lost 1 base and J 6 bases, leaving 10 bases between the germline ends. Germline V gene sequence: CDR1 LGHDT, CDR2 YNNKEL (reference sequence). This CDR3 spans 14 amino acids. This CDR3 reads CASSQGGFSNIQYF. CDR3 DNA sequence: TGTGCCAGCAGCCAAGGGGGGTTTTCAAACATTCAGTACTTC.

The table lists this clonotype with many counts. The chain has TRBV2 and TRBJ1-2; no reliable D call. CDR3 size: 11 residues. The germline V and J ends were trimmed by 3 bases and 6 bases, with 5 bases remaining between them. Germline V CDR1 and CDR2: SNHLY, FYNNEI. CDR3 protein: CASSENDGYTF. The CDR3 coding sequence is TGTGCCAGCAGTGAGAATGATGGCTACACCTTC.

This clonotype was seen many times. J is TRBJ2-7 and V is TRBV6-2 or TRBV6-3, with TRBD2 identical over 8 bases. V was pared by 7 bases and J by 7 bases, with 12 bases of the junction left unmatched. Germline-derived CDR1 and CDR2 are MNHEY and SVGEGT. This CDR3 comprises 14 residues. As DNA, the CDR3 is TGTGCCAGCACCAAGGCCGGGAGGGCCGGGGAGCAGTACTTC. This translates into CASTKAGRAGEQYF.

A remark on this clonotype: A much larger clone is a single base away; this may be a read error. The chain combines TRBV5-1 with TRBJ2-1; D is possibly TRBD2 (6 bases). Near its end, the DNA agrees better with TRBJ2-7, so the J call may be wrong. CDR3 size: 15 residues. CDR1 SGHRS and CDR2 YFSETQ come from the germline V gene. This chain's CDR3 is CASSVFAEGHNEQYF. DNA for the CDR3: TGTGCCAGCAGCGTATTTGCGGAGGGTCACAATGAGCAGTACTTC.

The chain has TRBV19 and TRBJ2-1, with 10 positions matching TRBD1. Germline CDR1 and CDR2: LNHDA and SQIVND (reference sequence). J was trimmed by 11 bases and V by 4 bases; bases with no gene match: 5. The CDR3 is 13 residues long. The CDR3, as DNA: TGTGCCAGTAGTAGTCGGACAGGGGGACAGCAGTTCTTC. As protein: CASSSRTGGQQFF.

The chain joins TRBV6-5 to TRBJ1-5; D gene uncertain. Germline V gives CDR1 MNHEY, CDR2 SVGAGI. The V gene lost 2 bases and the J gene lost 3 bases, with 2 bases spanning the gap. The CDR3 has 12 amino acids. CDR3 amino acids: CASSYANQPQHF. CDR3 nucleotide sequence: TGTGCCAGCAGTTACGCCAATCAGCCCCAGCATTTT.

This clonotype was counted ten times or more. The chain joins TRBV20-1 to TRBJ2-4; 11 bases match TRBD1. This CDR3 comprises 16 residues. CDR1 is DFQATT, CDR2 SNEGSKA, per germline (reference sequence). The junction had 8 bases not matched to a gene; V was cut back by 0 bases and J by 7 bases. CDR3 nucleotide sequence: TGCAGTGCTAGAGACAAGGACAGGGGGCTGGGGAACATTCAGTACTTC. Amino acids: CSARDKDRGLGNIQYF.

This clonotype was seen at least ten times. The genes are TRBV7-9 and TRBJ2-5; 10 nucleotides agree with TRBD2. The V and J ends lost 4 bases and 5 bases, in that order; junction bases with no gene match: 10. From germline, CDR1 is SEHNR and CDR2 FQNEAQ (reference sequence). The CDR3 spans 16 residues. The CDR3 loop is CASSSYPSGRGETQYF. The CDR3 nucleotides read TGTGCCAGCAGCTCTTACCCGAGCGGGAGGGGGGAGACCCAGTACTTC.

Within the sample, this clonotype is medium-sized. The chain combines TRBV3-1 with TRBJ2-7; 10 nucleotides agree with TRBD1. The trim removed 0 bases at V and 7 bases at J, leaving 9 bases unmatched. There are 16 residues in the CDR3. Germline CDR1 LGHDT, CDR2 YNNKEL (reference sequence). CDR3 nucleotides: TGTGCCAGCAGCCAAGAGGGGAGACAGGGGGCACGGGAGCAGTACTTC. It codes for CASSQEGRQGAREQYF.

This clonotype has ten or more counts. This chain uses TRBV24-1 with TRBJ2-5; TRBD2 matches 14 bases. This CDR3 comprises 16 residues. After removal of 4 bases from V and 4 bases from J, the junction contained 4 bases not matched to a gene. Germline CDR1 is KGHDR and CDR2 is SFDVKD. CDR3 DNA sequence: TGTGCCACCAGTGACCTGGGACTAGCGGGAGCAGAGACCCAGTACTTC. Protein sequence: CATSDLGLAGAETQYF.

The table lists this clonotype with many counts. The V and J genes are TRBV27 and TRBJ2-7; D is unclear. The V end lost 7 bases, the J end lost 3 bases, and 19 bases lay between the germline ends. This CDR3 has 15 residues. Germline CDR1 is MNHEY and CDR2 is SMNVEV (reference sequence). DNA of the CDR3: TGTGCCAGCACCCCCCACCTGGGAATGGGCTACGAGCAGTACTTC. Translated: CASTPHLGMGYEQYF.

The rearrangement links TRBV3-1 to TRBJ2-5; 8 bases align to TRBD2. CDR1 is LGHDT and CDR2 is YNNKEL in the germline V gene (reference sequence). V lost 4 bases to trimming and J lost 2 bases; unmatched junction nucleotides: 12. This CDR3 is built from 17 residues. The CDR3 DNA reads as TGTGCCAGCAGCCGCGTGGCGGGAGGATTGTGGCAAGAGACCCAGTACTTC. It specifies CASSRVAGGLWQETQYF.

This clonotype has ten or more counts. The chain is built from TRBV2 and TRBJ2-7; D is unresolved. Trimming cost V 6 bases and J 7 bases, with 19 bases left between them. The CDR3 has 14 residues. Per the germline V gene, CDR1 is SNHLY and CDR2 is FYNNEI. This CDR3 reads CASRVDLVVGEQYF. The CDR3 DNA reads as TGTGCCAGCAGAGTAGACCTGGTGGTCGGAGAGCAGTACTTC.

This clonotype was found many times. The rearrangement links TRBV2 to TRBJ2-7; D gene ambiguous. V shed 2 bases and J shed 1 base, with 12 bases lying between them. Germline V gene lookup returns CDR1 SNHLY and CDR2 FYNNEI. The CDR3 contains 15 residues. The CDR3 spells CASSESSGLSYEQYF. CDR3 nucleotide sequence: TGTGCCAGCAGTGAATCGTCAGGCCTATCCTACGAGCAGTACTTC.

The sample holds many counts of this clonotype. A much larger clone lies a single base off, so this may be a read error. The CDR3 is CASSSQGLRTGTQYF. The CDR3 DNA is TGTGCCAGCAGCTCGCAGGGGCTACGCACAGGTACGCAGTATTTT. J is TRBJ2-3 and V is TRBV11-2; possibly TRBD1 for D (6 bases). Germline values: CDR1 SGHAT, CDR2 FQNNGV. The CDR3 covers 15 residues.

This clonotype was seen many times. This chain connects TRBV28 to TRBJ1-4; 7 nucleotides agree with TRBD1. The V and J ends lost 1 base and 6 bases, in that order; junction bases with no gene match: 8. The CDR3 is made up of 16 amino acids. Germline values: CDR1 MDHEN, CDR2 SYDVKM. CDR3 sequence (DNA): TGTGCCAGCAGTTTATATGCACAGGGGCAGGATGAAAAACTGTTTTTT. As protein: CASSLYAQGQDEKLFF.

Note on this clonotype: A read error may explain this, as a much larger clone is one base away. CDR3 bases: TGTGCCACCAGTGATCCGCGGGGGGGGGACACCGGGGAGCTGTTTTTT. Its protein is CATSDPRGGDTGELFF. This chain uses TRBV24-1 with TRBJ2-2; 9 nucleotides align to TRBD2. The length of the CDR3 is 16 residues. After removal of 3 bases from V and 3 bases from J, the junction contained 4 bases not matched to a gene. Germline CDR1 is KGHDR and CDR2 is SFDVKD.